The 7 T cell receptor beta chains given below trace back to one sample, sequenced in a study of identical twins. TCRdb re-analysed the 5' RACE reads in MiXCR, keeping a single row per CDR3 protein. The sample contains fewer than 650,000 distinct CDR3 sequences, roughly 7.2% of which appear only once. The data also belong to a second study, concerning yellow fever vaccine responses in identical twins.

The material sequenced was PBMCs. These receptors were obtained from a woman aged 18-29 years in good health.

This clonotype was counted between two and nine times. The rearrangement uses TRBV24-1 and TRBJ2-6; no clear D gene. CDR1 is KGHDR, CDR2 SFDVKD, per germline. This CDR3 is 15 amino acids long. Trimming stripped 2 bases from V and 4 bases from J, with 8 bases between. In DNA, the CDR3 is TGTGCCACCAGTGATTCGACGCTAGGGGCCAACGTCCTGACTTTC. Its translation: CATSDSTLGANVLTF.

Only a few counts were recorded for this clonotype. This CDR3 fails to terminate in the conserved phenylalanine or tryptophan, so it likely reflects a read error. The rearrangement joins TRBV7-8 to TRBJ1-1; perhaps TRBD1 as D (6 bases). Trimming removed 0 bases from V and 1 base from J, with 9 bases in between. The germline V gene encodes CDR1 SGHVS and CDR2 FQNEAQ. The CDR3 is made up of 15 amino acids. This CDR3 is CASSLAPGANTEAFS. CDR3 nucleotides: TGTGCCAGCAGCTTAGCCCCAGGGGCGAACACTGAAGCTTTCTCT.

This clonotype appeared many times. This sequence joins TRBV29-1 and TRBJ2-7; D not certain. This CDR3 contains 13 residues. V lost 3 bases and J lost 4, with 13 bases in between. Germline CDR1 reads SQVTM; CDR2 reads ANQGSEA. The CDR3 nucleotides are TGCAGCGTTGAGTCTTTGGGTCGATACGAGCAGTACTTC. Translated: CSVESLGRYEQYF.

This clonotype was detected only a few times. The V call is TRBV20-1, the J call TRBJ2-2; D unclear. This CDR3 spans 14 amino acids. From germline, CDR1 is DFQATT and CDR2 SNEGSKA (reference sequence). Trimming pared 3 bases from V and 7 bases from J, leaving 15 bases between. CDR3 bases: TGCAGTGCTAGGCAGTCCTCCACCGGCGGGGAGCTGTTTTTT. Protein product: CSARQSSTGGELFF.

Only a few counts were recorded for this clonotype. The J gene is TRBJ1-1, the V gene TRBV27, with 9 bases matching TRBD1. J was trimmed by 6 bases and V by 8 bases; bases with no gene match: 4. Germline V gene lookup returns CDR1 MNHEY and CDR2 SMNVEV (reference sequence). The CDR3 runs to 12 residues. CDR3 bases: TGTGCCAGCCGGGACAGGGTATCTGAAGCTTTCTTT. Amino acid sequence: CASRDRVSEAFF.

This clonotype was found many times. This sequence joins TRBV11-2 and TRBJ2-2; TRBD1 might be the D (6 bases). Germline-derived CDR1 and CDR2 are SGHAT and FQNNGV. The CDR3 spans 14 residues. The V end lost 1 base, the J end lost 4 bases, and 7 bases lay between the germline ends. CDR3 DNA sequence: TGTGCCAGCAGCTTAGTAGGGGGCACCGGGGAGCTGTTTTTT. Amino acid sequence: CASSLVGGTGELFF.

V usage is TRBV19 and J usage is TRBJ1-5, with 8 bases identical to TRBD1. The junction had 7 bases not matched to a gene; V was cut back by 7 bases and J by 2 bases. Germline V gives CDR1 LNHDA, CDR2 SQIVND (reference sequence). The CDR3 loop spans 15 amino acids. The CDR3 loop reads CASTPDREGNQPQHF. In DNA form, the CDR3 reads TGTGCCAGTACCCCGGACAGGGAAGGCAATCAGCCCCAGCATTTT.